These 3 T cell receptor beta chains were all obtained from the same sample, sequenced in a study of cytomegalovirus exposure and HLA in healthy donors. Assay used: immunoSEQ multiplex PCR; TCRdb lists only in-frame clones, some missing. The sample includes roughly 310,000 clones, approximately 88% of them seen just once. The sequencing sample was made of PBMCs. These receptors all come from a man aged 25-45 years in good health and CMV-seronegative.

The J gene is TRBJ2-7, the V gene TRBV6-6, with D perhaps matching TRBD1 (6 bases). The V gene lost 6 bases and the J gene lost 5 bases, with 14 bases spanning the gap. The CDR3 sequence is 13 residues long. Germline lookup yields CDR1 MNHNY and CDR2 SVGAGI (reference sequence). The CDR3 here is CASRRQAWNEQYF. Written as DNA, the CDR3 is TGTGCCAGCAGGCGACAGGCTTGGAACGAGCAGTACTTC.

The chain employs TRBV5-1 and TRBJ1-4; a weak D match, TRBD1 (5 bases). The germline gives CDR1 SGHRS, CDR2 YFSETQ. V was trimmed by 2 bases and J by 8 bases, leaving 13 bases between them. This CDR3 region has 14 residues. In DNA form, the CDR3 reads TGCGCCAGCAGCTTAGGGGTTGGTAAGGAAAAACTGTTTTTT. Translating it yields CASSLGVGKEKLFF.

The chain links TRBV19 to TRBJ1-2; TRBD1 matches 7 bases. Germline V gene data show CDR1 as LNHDA and CDR2 as SQIVND (reference sequence). J lost 1 base, V lost 5 bases, and 7 bases had no gene match. This CDR3 spans 15 amino acids. The CDR3: CASSPRDRDNYGYTF. The CDR3 region has the DNA TGTGCCAGTAGTCCACGGGACAGAGATAACTATGGCTACACCTTC.